The rows below give T cell receptor beta chains drawn from one sample of a study of cytomegalovirus exposure and HLA in healthy donors. Produced via immunoSEQ multiplex PCR; TCRdb's table is partial and in-frame only. The sample consists of some 150,000 clones, less than 85% of them appearing once. What was sequenced was PBMCs. The receptors shown here come from a woman aged 55-70 years in good health and CMV-seropositive. CDR3s include the opening cysteine and the closing phenylalanine or tryptophan. Each record gives: V gene, CDR3 protein.

TRBV14,CASSQWTGLQETQYF
TRBV7-9,CASSLGTGGEKLFF
TRBV2,CASSITGGKVYGYTF
TRBV10-3,CAISNPEWYTQYF
TRBV19,CASISDSGNTIYF
TRBV6-5,CASSRAFEGAYGYTF
TRBV11-1,CASSPDRGVINEQFF
TRBV6-4,CASSDSLRQGAGGYTF
TRBV18,CASTTVNTEAFF
TRBV28,CASSLGPYTEAFF
TRBV10-3,CAISESKAGWGETEAFF
TRBV28,CASNTGGGGSYEQYF
TRBV27,CASNFPGGEQYF
TRBV7-3,CASSLTRGQELFF
TRBV4-1,CASSQDATSGRLGETQYF
TRBV7-9,CASSPGQLDTF
TRBV5-1,CASSIIAGGDYNEQFF
TRBV5-5,CASSPPQGEFSEAFF
TRBV5-5,CASSLEWGADTQYF
TRBV7-9,CASSMRPLTGSTDTQYF
TRBV6-1,CASSENLSGSELGFF
TRBV28,CASSLLAGGDYEQYF
TRBV29-1,CSVSQGVGYGYTF
TRBV29-1,CSVSTSGTAFTDTQYF
TRBV2,CASTKLAGSEQYF
TRBV5-6,CASSLDSVSEQYF
TRBV19,CASRTRDRGPEKLFF
TRBV18,CASSPSLAGLQETQYF
TRBV27,CASTRGLAGVGEQFF
TRBV19,CASSIMVSGNDNEQFF
TRBV11-2,CASSSIQTSGGRDLFF
TRBV6-6,CASSYSTGGPYGYTF
TRBV7-2,CASSFSYEQYF
TRBV28,CASSPPLGAEGYTF
TRBV18,CASSPLDSTRGYGYTF
TRBV6-6,CASSYAQGNTEAFF
TRBV7-2,CASSLSGVSNQPQHF
TRBV7-3,CASSEGATSTDTQYF
TRBV28,CASSRTGEYYEQYF
TRBV29-1,CSVETSGTDTQYF
TRBV6-1,CASTGRERATDTQYF
TRBV5-4,CASSLAGRAYSGYTF
TRBV2,CASREGTVNYGYTF
TRBV7-2,CASSLTSDFRETQYF
TRBV7-6,CASSFLTSATDTQYF
TRBV5-8,CASSLAWQGNTEAFF
TRBV6-6,CASSYGETMNTEAFF
TRBV28,CASSRGRGQPQHF
TRBV5-4,CASSLGGTSGRTNEQFF
TRBV4-2,CASSHPPSYEQYF